Listed below are T cell receptor beta chains from one sample, sequenced in a study of shared clonotypes between healthy human individuals. Clones were read by immunoSEQ multiplex PCR, and TCRdb kept only the in-frame ones, dropping some. Altogether some 2,500,000 clones are present, 92% being singletons, with the ten largest covering about 0.41%. The sample taken for sequencing was naive CD4+ T cells from PBMCs. The source is a man between 18 and 35 years old in good health. Some clones in this sample may be carry-over from other donors' samples. Each CDR3 is given with its conserved first and last residue. Fields, in order: V gene, D gene, clone size, J gene, CDR3 protein, CDR3 DNA. A D gene is named only where the DNA matches it firmly. Some rows mark clone size as missing; the rest say once, few, many or name a class of expanded clone.

>TRBV13|-|-|TRBJ2-5
CASSSPGGEETQYF
TGTGCCAGCTCCTCCCCAGGAGGTGAAGAGACCCAGTACTTC
>TRBV4-3|-|-|TRBJ2-3
CASSQDFPSSTDTQYF
TGCGCCAGCAGCCAAGATTTCCCCTCTTCCACAGATACGCAGTATTTT
>TRBV19|TRBD1|-|TRBJ2-7
CASSRTGDMHEQYF
TGTGCCAGTAGCAGGACAGGGGACATGCACGAGCAGTACTTC
>TRBV7-9|-|-|TRBJ1-5
CASSLALGNQPQHF
TGTGCCAGCAGCTTAGCGCTAGGGAATCAGCCCCAGCATTTT
>TRBV5-8|TRBD2|-|TRBJ2-1
CASSFTSGRAGYNEQFF
TGTGCCAGCAGCTTTACTAGCGGGAGGGCCGGTTACAATGAGCAGTTCTTC
>TRBV5-1|-|-|TRBJ2-5
CASSLEGVSQETQYF
TGCGCCAGCAGCTTGGAAGGCGTCTCCCAAGAGACCCAGTACTTC
>TRBV28|-|-|TRBJ1-2
CASSLGPVAGVYGYTF
TGTGCCAGCAGTTTAGGCCCGGTGGCAGGAGTTTATGGCTACACCTTC
>TRBV18|-|once|TRBJ2-2
CASSPPGLMNTGELFF
TGTGCCAGCTCACCACCGGGACTCATGAACACCGGGGAGCTGTTTTTT
>TRBV30|-|-|TRBJ2-1
CAWSAENEQFF
TGTGCCTGGAGTGCGGAGAATGAGCAGTTCTTC
>TRBV7-3|-|once|TRBJ2-7
CASSSSGTHDEQYF
TGTGCCAGCAGCTCGTCCGGGACCCACGACGAGCAGTACTTC
>TRBV15|-|-|TRBJ1-2
CATSGGGGARNYGYTF
TGTGCCACCAGCGGGGGAGGGGGGGCCAGGAACTATGGCTACACCTTC
>TRBV28|-|-|TRBJ2-2
CASTLTASGELFF
TGTGCCAGCACCCTTACAGCCTCCGGGGAGCTGTTTTTT
>TRBV28|TRBD2|-|TRBJ2-7
CASSLSGTSGSYEQYF
TGTGCCAGCAGTTTATCCGGGACTAGCGGTTCCTACGAGCAGTACTTC
>TRBV7-2|-|-|TRBJ2-5
CASNAGPFQETQYF
TGTGCCAGCAACGCAGGGCCATTCCAAGAGACCCAGTACTTC
>TRBV18|TRBD1|-|TRBJ2-7
CASSPTLGQGHEQYF
TGTGCCAGCTCACCAACCTTGGGACAGGGCCACGAGCAGTACTTC
>TRBV5-1|TRBD1|-|TRBJ2-3
CASSTTGGGTDTQYF
TGCGCCAGCAGCACGACAGGGGGTGGCACAGATACGCAGTATTTT
>TRBV9|-|-|TRBJ2-5
CASSVEGGKGTQYF
TGTGCCAGCAGCGTAGAAGGGGGGAAGGGGACCCAGTACTTC
>TRBV5-4|TRBD1|-|TRBJ2-1
CASSLKQGVSYNEQFF
TGTGCCAGCAGCCTAAAACAGGGGGTATCCTACAATGAGCAGTTCTTC